This T cell receptor (beta chain) was sequenced during a study of response to subunit inactivated influenza vaccine. This clonotype appeared many times. Antigen specificity is unknown. TCRdb reprocessed the RT-PCR reads with MiXCR, giving one entry per CDR3 protein. The sample includes 450,000 to 550,000 distinct CDR3 sequences, less than 30% seen only once; the top ten take 1.9%. Findings of the study overall: That few new T cells are recruited by each seasonal influenza vaccination was the authors' suggestion.

The receptor's source is a man in his fifties or sixties who received an inactivated influenza vaccine. The source was CD4+ T cells sorted from PBMCs, collected approximately 5 days after vaccination.

CDR3 protein: CASSRANGELFF. The CDR3 DNA follows: TGTGCCAGCAGCCGGGCAAACGGGGAGCTGTTTTTT. V gene TRBV12-3 or TRBV12-4 combines with J gene TRBJ2-2; no firm D call. CDR3 size: 12 residues. V was pared by 6 bases and J by 7 bases, with 9 bases between.